The T cell receptor (beta chain) described here comes from a study of PD-1 blockade in classical Hodgkin lymphoma. General observations from the study: At C4D1, TCR diversity had climbed significantly for CD4+ cells, though not for CD8+ cells. Nivolumab initiation under 1 year post-ASCT meant exclusion. The baseline diversity of complete responders showed similarity to that of newly diagnosed patients.

The data were produced by immunoSEQ multiplex PCR, yet TCRdb's version contains in-frame clones alone and is incomplete. The sample lists approximately 24,000 clones, around 80% occurring once. Noted time point: cycle 4 day 1 (C4D1), after less than 7 weeks of nivolumab. Autologous stem cell transplantation was followed by relapse in every patient, and brentuximab vedotin exposure varied. V shed 5 bases and J shed 8 bases, with 15 bases lying between them. The CDR3 has 14 residues. Germline assignment: CDR1 LGHNA and CDR2 YNFKEQ. Comment on this clone: What it binds is unknown.

The sequencing used peripheral blood mononuclear cells (PBMCs), collected before the fourth cycle of nivolumab. The rearrangement links TRBV4-2 to TRBJ1-4; D not resolved. This sequence originates from a human donor with classical Hodgkin lymphoma. The CDR3 DNA reads TGTGCCAGCAGCTCCGAGTGGAGGCCGGAAAAACTGTTTTTT. Translated, it gives CASSSEWRPEKLFF.